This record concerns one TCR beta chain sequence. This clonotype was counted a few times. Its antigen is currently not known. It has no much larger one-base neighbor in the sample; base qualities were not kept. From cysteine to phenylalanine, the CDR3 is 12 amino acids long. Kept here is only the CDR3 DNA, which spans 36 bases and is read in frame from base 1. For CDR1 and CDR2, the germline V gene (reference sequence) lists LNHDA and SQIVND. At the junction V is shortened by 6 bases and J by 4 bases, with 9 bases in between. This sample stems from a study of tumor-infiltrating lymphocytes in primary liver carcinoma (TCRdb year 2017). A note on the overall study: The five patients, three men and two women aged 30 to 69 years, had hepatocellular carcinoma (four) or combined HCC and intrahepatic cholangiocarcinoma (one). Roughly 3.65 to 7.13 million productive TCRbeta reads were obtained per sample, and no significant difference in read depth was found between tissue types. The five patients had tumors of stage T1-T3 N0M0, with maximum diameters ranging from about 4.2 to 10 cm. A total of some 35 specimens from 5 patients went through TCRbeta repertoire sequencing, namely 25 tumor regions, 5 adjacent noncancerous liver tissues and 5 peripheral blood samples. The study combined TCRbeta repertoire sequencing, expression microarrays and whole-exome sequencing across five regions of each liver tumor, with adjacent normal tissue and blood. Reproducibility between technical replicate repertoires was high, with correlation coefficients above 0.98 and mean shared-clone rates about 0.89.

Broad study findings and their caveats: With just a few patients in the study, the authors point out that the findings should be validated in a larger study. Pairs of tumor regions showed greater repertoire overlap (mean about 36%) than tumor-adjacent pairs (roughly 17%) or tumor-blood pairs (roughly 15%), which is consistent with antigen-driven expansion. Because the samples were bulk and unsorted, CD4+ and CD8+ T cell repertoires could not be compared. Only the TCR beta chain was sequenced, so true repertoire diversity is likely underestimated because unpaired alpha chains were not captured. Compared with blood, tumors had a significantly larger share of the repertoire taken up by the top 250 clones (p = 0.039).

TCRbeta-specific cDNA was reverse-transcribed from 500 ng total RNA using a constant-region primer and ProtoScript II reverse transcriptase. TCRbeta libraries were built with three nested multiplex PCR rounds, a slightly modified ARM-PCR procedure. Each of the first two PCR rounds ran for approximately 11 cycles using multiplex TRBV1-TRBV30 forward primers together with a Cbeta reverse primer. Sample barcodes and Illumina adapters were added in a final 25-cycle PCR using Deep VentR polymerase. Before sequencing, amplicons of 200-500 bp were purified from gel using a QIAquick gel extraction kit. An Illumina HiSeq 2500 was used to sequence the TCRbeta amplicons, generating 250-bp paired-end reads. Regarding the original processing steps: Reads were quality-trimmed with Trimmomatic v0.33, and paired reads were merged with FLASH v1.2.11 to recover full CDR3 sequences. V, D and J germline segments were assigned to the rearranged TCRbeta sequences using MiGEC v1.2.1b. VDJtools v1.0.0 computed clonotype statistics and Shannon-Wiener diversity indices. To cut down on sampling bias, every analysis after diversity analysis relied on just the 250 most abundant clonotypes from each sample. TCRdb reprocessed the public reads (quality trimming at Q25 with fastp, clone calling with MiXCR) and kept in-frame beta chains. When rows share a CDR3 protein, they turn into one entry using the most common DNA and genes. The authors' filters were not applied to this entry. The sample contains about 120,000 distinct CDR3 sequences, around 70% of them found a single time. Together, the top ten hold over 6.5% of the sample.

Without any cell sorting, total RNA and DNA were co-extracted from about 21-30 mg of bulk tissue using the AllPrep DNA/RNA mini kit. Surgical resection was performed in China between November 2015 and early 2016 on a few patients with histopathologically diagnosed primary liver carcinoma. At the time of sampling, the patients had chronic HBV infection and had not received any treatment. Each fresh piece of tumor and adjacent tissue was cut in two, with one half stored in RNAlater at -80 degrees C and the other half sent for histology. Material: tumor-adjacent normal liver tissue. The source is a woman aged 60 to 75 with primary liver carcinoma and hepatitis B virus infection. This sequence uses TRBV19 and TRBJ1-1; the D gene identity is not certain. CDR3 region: CASRGFGTEAFF. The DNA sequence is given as TGTGCCAGTAGGGGTTTCGGCACTGAAGCTTTCTTT.